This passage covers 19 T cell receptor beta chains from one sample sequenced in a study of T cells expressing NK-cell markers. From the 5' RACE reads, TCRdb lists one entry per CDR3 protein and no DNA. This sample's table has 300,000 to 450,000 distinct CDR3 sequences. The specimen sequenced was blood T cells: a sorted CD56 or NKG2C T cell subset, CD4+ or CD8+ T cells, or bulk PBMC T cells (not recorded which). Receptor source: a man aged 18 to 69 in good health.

CDR3 residues: CASSKEAATEAFF. This chain uses TRBV21-1 with TRBJ1-1. TRBV21-1 is a documented pseudogene. The CDR3 spans 13 residues.

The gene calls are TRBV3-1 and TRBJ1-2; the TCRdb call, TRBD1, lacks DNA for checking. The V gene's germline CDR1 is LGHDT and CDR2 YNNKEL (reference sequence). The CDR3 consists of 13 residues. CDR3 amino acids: CASSPLTAYGYTF.

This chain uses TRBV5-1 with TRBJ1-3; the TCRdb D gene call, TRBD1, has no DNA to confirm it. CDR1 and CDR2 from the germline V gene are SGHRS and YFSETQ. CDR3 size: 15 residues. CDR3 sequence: CASSPFSGSGNTIYF.

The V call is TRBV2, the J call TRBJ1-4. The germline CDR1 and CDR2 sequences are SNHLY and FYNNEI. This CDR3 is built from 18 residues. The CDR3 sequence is CASSEGLPRPVDREKLFF.

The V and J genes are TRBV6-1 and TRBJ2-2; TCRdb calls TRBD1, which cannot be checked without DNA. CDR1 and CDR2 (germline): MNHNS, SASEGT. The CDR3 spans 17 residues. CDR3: CASSQTGTGINTGELFF.

The CDR3 spells CAVGLAGLSSGANVLTF. This chain connects TRBV12-3 or TRBV12-4 to TRBJ2-6; TCRdb reports TRBD2, a call that lacks DNA to check it against. This CDR3 is 17 amino acids long.

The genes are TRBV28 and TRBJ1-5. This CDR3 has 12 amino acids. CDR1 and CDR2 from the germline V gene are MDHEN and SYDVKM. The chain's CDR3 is CASRYGDQPQHF.

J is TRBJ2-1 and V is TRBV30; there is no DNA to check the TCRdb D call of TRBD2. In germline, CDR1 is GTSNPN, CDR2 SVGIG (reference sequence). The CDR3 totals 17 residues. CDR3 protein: CAWSSILNRDSNNEQFF.

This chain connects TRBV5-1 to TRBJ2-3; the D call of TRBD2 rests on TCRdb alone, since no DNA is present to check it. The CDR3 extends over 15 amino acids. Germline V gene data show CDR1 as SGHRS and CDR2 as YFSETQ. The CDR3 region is CASSLAGLGAATQYF.

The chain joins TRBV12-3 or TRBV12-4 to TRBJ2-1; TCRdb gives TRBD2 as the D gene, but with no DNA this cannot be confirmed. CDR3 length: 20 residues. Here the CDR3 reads CASSFRASGRNLDSYNEQFF.

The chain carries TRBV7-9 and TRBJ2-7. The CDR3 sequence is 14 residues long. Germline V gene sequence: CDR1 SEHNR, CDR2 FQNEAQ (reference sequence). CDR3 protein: CASSFSDVWGEQYF.

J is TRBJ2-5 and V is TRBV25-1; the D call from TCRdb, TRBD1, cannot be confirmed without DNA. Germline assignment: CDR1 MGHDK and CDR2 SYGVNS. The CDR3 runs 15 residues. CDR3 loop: CASSDTGTGRETQYF.

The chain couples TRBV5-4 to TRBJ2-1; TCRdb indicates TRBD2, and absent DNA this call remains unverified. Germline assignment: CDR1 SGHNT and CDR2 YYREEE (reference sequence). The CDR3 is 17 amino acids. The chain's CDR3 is CASSSETSGGLYNEQFF.

Here the CDR3 reads CASSKVEVGDGYTF. The chain employs TRBV6-1 and TRBJ1-2. Germline CDR1 is MNHNS and CDR2 is SASEGT. This CDR3 is built from 14 residues.

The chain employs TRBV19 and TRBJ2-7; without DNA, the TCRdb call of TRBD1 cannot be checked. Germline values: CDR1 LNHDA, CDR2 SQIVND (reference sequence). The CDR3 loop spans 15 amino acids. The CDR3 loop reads CASSPTGSSSYEQYF.

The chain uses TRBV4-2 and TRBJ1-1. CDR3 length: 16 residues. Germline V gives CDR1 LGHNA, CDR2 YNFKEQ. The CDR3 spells CASSKWSGREDTEAFF.

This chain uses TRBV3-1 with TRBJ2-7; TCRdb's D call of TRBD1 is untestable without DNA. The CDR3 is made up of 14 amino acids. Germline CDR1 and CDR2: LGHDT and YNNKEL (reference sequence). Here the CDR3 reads CASSRRDSHYEQYF.

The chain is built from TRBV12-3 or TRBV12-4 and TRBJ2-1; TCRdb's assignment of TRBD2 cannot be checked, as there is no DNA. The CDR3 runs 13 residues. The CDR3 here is CASTSRWGDEQFF.

CDR3 loop: CASSFVGFNQPQHF. V and J are TRBV12-3 or TRBV12-4 and TRBJ1-5. This CDR3 spans 14 amino acids.